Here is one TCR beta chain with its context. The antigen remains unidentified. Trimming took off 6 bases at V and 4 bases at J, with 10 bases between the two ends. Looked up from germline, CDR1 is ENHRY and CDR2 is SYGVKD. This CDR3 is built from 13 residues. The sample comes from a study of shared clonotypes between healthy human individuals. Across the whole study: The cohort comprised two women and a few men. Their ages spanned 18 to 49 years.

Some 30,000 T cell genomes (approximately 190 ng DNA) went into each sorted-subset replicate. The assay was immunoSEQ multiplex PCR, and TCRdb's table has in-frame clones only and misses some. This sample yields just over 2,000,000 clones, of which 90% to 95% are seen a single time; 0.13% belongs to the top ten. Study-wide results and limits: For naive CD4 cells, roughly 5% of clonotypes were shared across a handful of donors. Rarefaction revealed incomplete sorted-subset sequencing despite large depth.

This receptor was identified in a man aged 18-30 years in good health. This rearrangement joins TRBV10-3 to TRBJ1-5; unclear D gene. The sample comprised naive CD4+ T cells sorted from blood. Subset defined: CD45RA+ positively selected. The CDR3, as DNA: TGTGCCATCAGCCCCGACCCTAATCAGCCCCAGCATTTT. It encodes CAISPDPNQPQHF.